The 14 T cell receptor beta chains given below trace back to one sample, sequenced in a study of liver allograft versus peripheral blood T cells (dated by TCRdb to 2020 to 2021). General notes on the study: In liver transplant recipients, the study looked at T cell receptor repertoires in the peripheral blood and set them against the repertoires found within the transplanted livers.

Data came from an Illumina MiSeq. TCRdb trimmed public reads at Q25 via fastp, called clones via MiXCR and kept in-frame beta chains. Rows merge per CDR3 protein into single entries with the most common DNA and genes. This sample holds approximately 16,000 distinct CDR3 sequences; roughly a fifth were observed only once. The ten largest clones take up over 9.5% of the sample. The receptors here all came from a human patient who had a liver transplant. Following a transplant, some T cells may be graft donor cells, not patient cells.

This clonotype was counted many times. V and J are TRBV27 and TRBJ1-1, with TRBD1 matching over 8 bases. This CDR3 has 14 amino acids. Germline values: CDR1 MNHEY, CDR2 SMNVEV (reference sequence). With 3 bases clipped from V and 5 bases from J, the junction kept 5 bases outside the gene matches. The DNA for the CDR3 is TGTGCCAGCAGTTTCAGGGGGCGGTCGACTGAAGCTTTCTTT. Amino acid sequence: CASSFRGRSTEAFF.

The chain uses TRBV20-1 and TRBJ2-6; TRBD1 agrees at 7 bases. The CDR3 consists of 16 residues. Germline trimming cut 1 base from V and 4 bases from J; bases unmatched to any gene: 7. CDR1 and CDR2 (germline): DFQATT, SNEGSKA (reference sequence). CDR3: CSARAPTGDGANVLTF. The CDR3 DNA reads TGCAGTGCTAGAGCTCCCACAGGGGACGGGGCCAACGTCCTGACTTTC.

The chain combines TRBV20-1 with TRBJ1-6; D uncertain. The CDR3 spans 12 residues. Germline lookup yields CDR1 DFQATT and CDR2 SNEGSKA (reference sequence). Trimming cost V 4 bases and J 14 bases, with 15 bases left between them. The CDR3 DNA sequence: TGCAGTGCTACCCTTTGGGCCAGCACCCTCCACTTT. Its protein product is CSATLWASTLHF.

The chain links TRBV7-3 to TRBJ2-3; D unclear. The CDR3 covers 16 residues. V lost 2 bases and J lost 0, with 12 bases in between. Per germline, CDR1 SGHTA and CDR2 FQGTGA. CDR3 amino acids: CASSLGADTSTDTQYF. CDR3 DNA: TGTGCCAGCAGCTTAGGTGCGGATACTAGCACAGATACGCAGTATTTT.

This clonotype came up many times. J is TRBJ1-2 and V is TRBV15; 7 positions match TRBD1. CDR3 length: 15 residues. Trimming cost V 1 base and J 4 bases; bases outside gene matches: 6. CDR1 and CDR2 (germline): LNHNV, YYDKDF (reference sequence). This CDR3 reads CATSRGTGEIYGYTF. DNA for the CDR3: TGTGCCACCAGCAGAGGCACAGGGGAGATCTATGGCTACACCTTC.

This clonotype has just a few counts. The genes are TRBV7-9 and TRBJ2-2; TRBD2 aligns across 8 bases. Trimming at V came to 1 base and at J to 4 bases, leaving 2 bases not matched to a gene. The CDR3 totals 15 residues. Germline V gene sequence: CDR1 SEHNR, CDR2 FQNEAQ (reference sequence). This CDR3 reads CASSLVAGPTGELFF. CDR3 coding DNA: TGTGCCAGCAGCTTAGTAGCGGGACCCACCGGGGAGCTGTTTTTT.

Turning to this clonotype: At one end the junction does not follow the germline gene, possibly because of a read error. The V call is TRBV28, the J call TRBJ1-4; 7 bases fit TRBD1. Per the germline V gene, CDR1 is MDHEN and CDR2 is SYDVKM. The CDR3 runs 16 residues. CDR3: CAGSLPGLQGNEKLFF. The CDR3 DNA reads as TGTGCCGGCAGTCTCCCGGGCCTACAGGGGAATGAAAAACTGTTTTTT.

The chain carries TRBV28 and TRBJ1-2; the D gene is possibly TRBD1 (6 bases). Germline CDR1 is MDHEN and CDR2 is SYDVKM. V was cut by 10 bases and J by 2 bases, with 14 bases left in between. There are 13 residues in the CDR3. CDR3 nucleotides: TGTGCCACCCGCCCACAGGGAAACTATGGCTACACCTTC. Protein product: CATRPQGNYGYTF.

As for this clonotype: A clone one base away is much larger, so this may be a read error. The rearrangement joins TRBV18 to TRBJ1-1; 7 bases map to TRBD1. The length of the CDR3 is 15 residues. V lost 4 bases and J lost 6; bases outside the gene matches: 11. CDR1 and CDR2 from the germline V gene are KGHSH and LQKENI. In nucleotides, the CDR3 is TGTGCCAGCTCACGGGACAGTAGTTCGTACTCTGAAGCTTTCTTT. It encodes CASSRDSSSYSEAFF.

The chain joins TRBV24-1 to TRBJ2-1; 7 bases are a match to TRBD2. The junction had 11 bases not matched to a gene; V was cut back by 2 bases and J by 8 bases. The germline V gene encodes CDR1 KGHDR and CDR2 SFDVKD. The CDR3 length is 16 residues. CDR3 in DNA: TGTGCCACCAGTGATTCTTCTAGCGGACCTCAGGATGAGCAGTTCTTC. It translates to CATSDSSSGPQDEQFF.

This clonotype was detected only a few times. This chain joins TRBV29-1 and TRBJ2-7; no clear D gene. The germline CDR1 and CDR2 sequences are SQVTM and ANQGSEA. The V end was cut by 2 bases, the J end by 2 bases, with 7 bases between. The CDR3 totals 12 residues. In DNA, the CDR3 is TGCAGCGTTGAACAGAACCCCTACGAGCAGTACTTC. This gives the protein CSVEQNPYEQYF.

This clonotype came up many times. V and J are TRBV27 and TRBJ1-1; possible D gene TRBD1, 5 bases. Deletions cut 0 bases from V and 10 bases from J, with 9 bases between. CDR3 length equals 12 residues. The germline V gene encodes CDR1 MNHEY and CDR2 SMNVEV (reference sequence). The CDR3 sequence is CASSLSKRGAFF. The CDR3 nucleotides read TGTGCCAGCAGTTTATCGAAAAGGGGAGCTTTCTTT.

This clonotype was picked up a small number of times. The chain employs TRBV6-1 and TRBJ1-3, with 10 bases aligning to TRBD1. The germline CDR1 and CDR2 sequences are MNHNS and SASEGT. This CDR3 has 15 amino acids. V trimming: 1 base; J trimming: 9 bases; junction bases outside the gene matches: 6. The CDR3 reads CASSEVGTGVFTIYF. For the CDR3, the DNA is TGTGCCAGCAGTGAAGTGGGGACAGGGGTCTTCACCATATATTTT.

The DNA of the CDR3 is TGTGCCTGGAGCCGGAAGGGGGCTGCCAAAAACATTCAGTACTTC. Its translation is CAWSRKGAAKNIQYF. V usage is TRBV30 and J usage is TRBJ2-4, with 7 bases lining up with TRBD1. The CDR3 has 15 amino acids. Looked up from germline, CDR1 is GTSNPN and CDR2 is SVGIG (reference sequence). V was clipped by 3 bases and J by 1 base; unmatched bases: 6.